A single sample is the source of the 3 T cell receptor beta chains below, sequenced in a study of blood T cell repertoires in COVID-19. Sequenced by immunoSEQ multiplex PCR; TCRdb stores in-frame clones only, minus some. Of 65,000 to 70,000 clones listed, about 81% are singletons. The sample comprised peripheral blood. These receptors all stem from a human donor in a cohort sampled during active COVID-19.

The V call is TRBV4-3, the J call TRBJ2-3; no reliable D call. The V gene's germline CDR1 is LGHNA and CDR2 YSLEER. The CDR3 sequence is 15 residues long. V lost 0 bases and J lost 3, with 10 bases in between. The CDR3 nucleotides are TGCGCCAGCAGCCAAGAAGCAGGTTCAACAGATACGCAGTATTTT. It yields the protein CASSQEAGSTDTQYF.

The CDR3 is CASSQVYSINTEAFF. The DNA of the CDR3 is TGTGCCAGCAGCCAAGTATACAGCATCAACACTGAAGCTTTCTTT. The chain links TRBV3-1 (or the pseudogene TRBV3-2) to TRBJ1-1; D not certain. Germline values: CDR1 LGHDT, CDR2 YNNKEL (reference sequence). The V end lost 1 base, the J end lost 2 bases, and 11 bases lay between the germline ends. This CDR3 region has 15 residues.

Only a few counts were recorded for this clone. The chain links TRBV18 to TRBJ1-2; 10 nucleotides line up with TRBD1. Germline CDR1 and CDR2: KGHSH and LQKENI. The CDR3 loop spans 15 amino acids. The ends lost 4 bases at V and 6 bases at J; junction bases unmatched: 8. CDR3 bases: TGTGCCAGCTCACGCGACCGGGACAGGGGAGATGGCTACACCTTC. Its protein is CASSRDRDRGDGYTF.